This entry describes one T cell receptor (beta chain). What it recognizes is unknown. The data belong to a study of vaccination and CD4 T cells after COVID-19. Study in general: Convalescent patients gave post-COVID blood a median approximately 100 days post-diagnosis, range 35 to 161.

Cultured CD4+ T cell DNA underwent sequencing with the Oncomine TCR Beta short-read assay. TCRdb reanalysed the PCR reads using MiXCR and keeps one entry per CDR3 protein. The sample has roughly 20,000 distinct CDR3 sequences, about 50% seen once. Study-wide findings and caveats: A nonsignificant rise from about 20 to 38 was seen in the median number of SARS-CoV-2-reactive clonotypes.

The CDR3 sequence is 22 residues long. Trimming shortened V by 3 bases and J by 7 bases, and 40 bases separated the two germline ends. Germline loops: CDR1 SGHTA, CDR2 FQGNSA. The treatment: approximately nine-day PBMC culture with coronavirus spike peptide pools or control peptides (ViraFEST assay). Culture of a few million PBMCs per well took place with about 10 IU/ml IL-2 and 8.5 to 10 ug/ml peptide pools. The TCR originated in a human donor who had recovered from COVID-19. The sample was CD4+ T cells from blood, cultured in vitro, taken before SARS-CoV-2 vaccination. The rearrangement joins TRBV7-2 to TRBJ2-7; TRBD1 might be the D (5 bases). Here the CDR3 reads CASSFLSLLRQGRRDTWSEQYF. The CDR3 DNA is TGTGCCAGCAGCTTTTTATCACTCCTGCGGCAGGGAAGAAGGGATACTTGGAGTGAGCAGTACTTC. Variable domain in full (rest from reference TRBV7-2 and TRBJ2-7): GAGVSQSPSNKVTEKGKDVELRCDPISGHTALYWYRQSLGQGLEFLIYFQGNSAPDKSGLPSDRFSAERTGGSVSTLTIQRTQQEDSAVYLCASSFLSLLRQGRRDTWSEQYFGPGTRLTVT.